Below are 25 T cell receptor beta chains sequenced from a single sample in a study of blood T cell repertoires in COVID-19. Generated by immunoSEQ multiplex PCR, the TCRdb table keeps only in-frame clones and is missing some. The top ten clones hold over 3.5% of a sample with some 330,000 clones, 70% to 90% of them seen once. The sample taken for sequencing was PBMCs or T cells enriched from blood (not recorded which). Receptor source: a man between 25 and 39 years old who had recovered from COVID-19.

The chain couples TRBV24-1 to TRBJ1-1, with TRBD1 as a possible D gene (6 bases). V was trimmed by 2 bases and J by 10 bases, leaving 13 bases between them. This CDR3 is 13 amino acids long. Germline V gives CDR1 KGHDR, CDR2 SFDVKD. The CDR3 DNA follows: TGTGCCACCAGTGATTCGACAGGCCTCCGAGCTTTCTTT. It specifies CATSDSTGLRAFF.

The chain combines TRBV9 with TRBJ2-7; 9 positions match TRBD1. CDR1 and CDR2 (germline): SGDLS, YYNGEE. This CDR3 is built from 16 residues. With V trimmed by 3 bases and J by 3 bases, 10 bases remained unmatched. CDR3 DNA sequence: TGTGCCAGCAGCGGTATGGGACAGGGAAAGGTCTACGAGCAGTACTTC. Translating gives CASSGMGQGKVYEQYF.

The chain employs TRBV2 and TRBJ1-5, with 8 nucleotides matching TRBD1. The CDR3 has 13 amino acids. After removal of 3 bases from V and 7 bases from J, the junction contained 2 bases not matched to a gene. Germline V gene lookup returns CDR1 SNHLY and CDR2 FYNNEI. In nucleotides, the CDR3 is TGTGCCAGCAGTGAGACAGGGGCCCAGCCCCAGCATTTT. It specifies CASSETGAQPQHF.

The V call is TRBV5-1, the J call TRBJ1-2; TRBD1 might be the D (5 bases). Germline V CDR1 and CDR2: SGHRS, YFSETQ. V was shortened by 0 bases and J by 3 bases, with 9 bases between the two germline ends. The CDR3 has 14 amino acids. CDR3 nucleotides: TGCGCCAGCAGCTTGGTAGAAGGGGACTATGGCTACACCTTC. Translated: CASSLVEGDYGYTF.

In this sample, this clone turned up a few times. The V call is TRBV24-1, the J call TRBJ1-2; 11 positions agree with TRBD1. V lost 2 bases, J lost 3 bases, and 7 bases stayed unmatched. The CDR3 has 17 residues. The germline V gene has CDR1 KGHDR and CDR2 SFDVKD. The CDR3 bases are TGTGCCACCAGTGATTCCCGGGACAGGGGGAAAGACTATGGCTACACCTTC. This encodes CATSDSRDRGKDYGYTF.

This clone was picked up one time. The chain carries TRBV10-2 and TRBJ2-5; D unclear. V lost 6 bases and J lost 5, with 13 bases in between. This CDR3 comprises 13 residues. Germline loops: CDR1 WSHSY, CDR2 SAAADI. CDR3 sequence reads: CASSDRRLETQYF. Written as DNA, the CDR3 is TGCGCCAGCAGCGATAGGCGGTTGGAGACCCAGTACTTC.

The table lists this clone with a count of one. J is TRBJ1-1 and V is TRBV10-3, with 7 positions matching TRBD1. V lost 2 bases to trimming and J lost 8 bases; unmatched junction nucleotides: 5. The CDR3 totals 13 residues. Germline V CDR1 and CDR2: ENHRY, SYGVKD. The CDR3 DNA sequence: TGTGCCATCAGTGAGGCGACGGACAGGGAAGCTTTCTTT. It codes for CAISEATDREAFF.

This chain uses TRBV2 with TRBJ1-1, with unresolved D. The CDR3 length is 13 residues. Germline V gene lookup returns CDR1 SNHLY and CDR2 FYNNEI. Trimming removed 4 bases from V and 4 bases from J, with 10 bases in between. The CDR3 bases are TGTGCCAGCAGTGTGGGCGGGAGCACTGAAGCTTTCTTT. Protein sequence: CASSVGGSTEAFF.

The CDR3 spells CASSDNRVTPYGYTF. Here the CDR3 DNA reads TGTGCCAGCAGCGATAACAGGGTAACCCCCTATGGCTACACCTTC. This chain connects TRBV28 to TRBJ1-2, with TRBD1 as a possible D gene (6 bases). The CDR3 totals 15 residues. The germline V gene has CDR1 MDHEN and CDR2 SYDVKM. Trimming cost V 6 bases and J 4 bases, with 18 bases left between them.

This rearrangement joins TRBV6-5 to TRBJ2-1; no definite D call. From germline, CDR1 is MNHEY and CDR2 SVGAGI. There are 12 residues in the CDR3. The V gene lost 2 bases and the J gene lost 6 bases, with 5 bases spanning the gap. DNA of the CDR3: TGTGCCAGCAGTTACGCAGGCAATGAGCAGTTCTTC. Amino acid sequence: CASSYAGNEQFF.

This rearrangement joins TRBV9 to TRBJ1-5; 10 bases are a match to TRBD1. The germline CDR1 and CDR2 sequences are SGDLS and YYNGEE. The V and J ends lost 3 bases and 3 bases, in that order; junction bases with no gene match: 12. This CDR3 has 18 amino acids. The CDR3 here is CASSGGGDRGKNNQPQHF. The CDR3 coding sequence is TGTGCCAGCAGCGGCGGAGGGGACAGGGGAAAGAACAATCAGCCCCAGCATTTT.

V and J are TRBV6-5 and TRBJ2-7, with 7 bases fitting TRBD1. V lost 8 bases to trimming and J lost 4 bases; unmatched junction nucleotides: 11. The CDR3 sequence is 14 residues long. Germline V CDR1 and CDR2: MNHEY, SVGAGI. The CDR3, as DNA: TGTGCCAGCCAAACCGGGACAGTGGGATACGAGCAGTACTTC. It is translated as CASQTGTVGYEQYF.

The gene calls are TRBV30 and TRBJ1-5, with TRBD1 matching over 7 bases. In germline, CDR1 is GTSNPN, CDR2 SVGIG (reference sequence). V lost 1 base and J lost 4; bases outside the gene matches: 1. The CDR3 sequence is 13 residues long. The CDR3 DNA reads TGTGCCTGGAGTGAGGACAGGAATCAGCCCCAGCATTTT. Translation gives CAWSEDRNQPQHF.

V is TRBV13 and J is TRBJ1-5; D not certain. CDR1 and CDR2 from the germline V gene are PRHDT and FYEKMQ (reference sequence). This CDR3 is 12 amino acids long. V was shortened by 3 bases and J by 9 bases, with 9 bases between the two germline ends. CDR3 sequence: CASSFPGMPQHF. The CDR3 DNA reads as TGTGCCAGCAGCTTCCCGGGGATGCCCCAGCATTTT.

V is TRBV5-6 and J is TRBJ2-1; 10 bases match TRBD1. V gave up 5 bases and J gave up 3 bases; unmatched junction bases: 8. CDR3 length: 16 residues. Looked up from germline, CDR1 is SGHDT and CDR2 is YYEEEE. The CDR3 DNA is TGTGCCAGCAGTTCCGGGACAGGGGACTTCTACAATGAGCAGTTCTTC. This translates into CASSSGTGDFYNEQFF.

The chain is built from TRBV28 and TRBJ1-5, with 8 bases lining up with TRBD1. J gave up 0 bases and V 6 bases, and 16 bases lay outside the gene matches. CDR3 size: 19 residues. Germline values: CDR1 MDHEN, CDR2 SYDVKM. CDR3 bases: TGTGCCAGCAGACCTCCTACCGGACGGACAGGGATTAGCAATCAGCCCCAGCATTTT. It yields the protein CASRPPTGRTGISNQPQHF.

This rearrangement joins TRBV7-9 to TRBJ1-1; 7 bases fit TRBD1. The CDR3 has 16 residues. Per germline, CDR1 SEHNR and CDR2 FQNEAQ (reference sequence). V was pared by 5 bases and J by 0 bases, with 9 bases of the junction left unmatched. The CDR3 nucleotides read TGTGCCAGCAGCCGCGACAGGGTTCTACTGAACACTGAAGCTTTCTTT. Encoded protein: CASSRDRVLLNTEAFF.

A single count supports this clone. V is TRBV4-2 and J is TRBJ1-2, with 7 bases fitting TRBD1. CDR1 is LGHNA and CDR2 is YNFKEQ in the germline V gene. The CDR3 is 14 amino acids. The V and J ends lost 1 base and 7 bases, in that order; junction bases with no gene match: 6. CDR3 DNA: TGTGCCAGCAGCCAAGGCCCCCAGGGGGGTGGCTACACCTTC. Protein: CASSQGPQGGGYTF.

V and J are TRBV4-1 and TRBJ1-5, with TRBD1 matching over 8 bases. The V segment lost 4 bases and the J segment 5 bases; nucleotides outside the gene matches: 7. The CDR3 spans 15 residues. Germline values: CDR1 MGHRA, CDR2 YSYEKL. The DNA of the CDR3 is TGCGCCAGCAGCCGCCAGGACAGGGAGTATCAGCCCCAGCATTTT. Its translation is CASSRQDREYQPQHF.

V and J are TRBV30 and TRBJ1-2; TRBD1 aligns across 9 bases. The trim removed 8 bases at V and 1 base at J, leaving 11 bases unmatched. The germline gives CDR1 GTSNPN, CDR2 SVGIG (reference sequence). CDR3 length: 15 amino acids. CDR3 protein: CAEGTGKGFNYGYTF. CDR3 coding DNA: TGTGCCGAAGGGACAGGGAAGGGTTTTAACTATGGCTACACCTTC.

V usage is TRBV4-2 and J usage is TRBJ2-2; TRBD2 matches at 10 bases. Germline assignment: CDR1 LGHNA and CDR2 YNFKEQ. The CDR3 has 17 residues. The V gene end was trimmed by 3 bases and the J gene end by 2 bases; junction bases not matched to a gene: 6. CDR3 nucleotides: TGTGCCAGCAGCCATATTACTAGCGGGGCTAACACCGGGGAGCTGTTTTTT. It specifies CASSHITSGANTGELFF.

This chain links TRBV19 with TRBJ2-1; 10 positions agree with TRBD2. With 10 bases clipped from V and 2 bases from J, the junction kept 5 bases outside the gene matches. The CDR3 is made up of 14 amino acids. The V gene's germline CDR1 is LNHDA and CDR2 SQIVND (reference sequence). CDR3 DNA sequence: TGTGCCACCTCTAGCGGGAGTCCCTACAATGAGCAGTTCTTC. Protein: CATSSGSPYNEQFF.

The chain carries TRBV5-6 and TRBJ2-5, with D unclear. CDR1 and CDR2 from the germline V gene are SGHDT and YYEEEE. The V gene lost 0 bases and the J gene lost 2 bases, with 14 bases spanning the gap. The CDR3 contains 16 residues. The CDR3 loop reads CASSLAGVPGQETQYF. The CDR3 coding sequence is TGTGCCAGCAGCTTGGCCGGTGTCCCCGGTCAAGAGACCCAGTACTTC.

The chain couples TRBV7-2 to TRBJ1-4; D call uncertain. This CDR3 spans 13 amino acids. V lost 6 bases and J 5 bases, leaving 10 bases between the germline ends. CDR1 SGHTA and CDR2 FQGNSA come from the germline V gene. CDR3 DNA sequence: TGTGCCAGCAGTTACGGGTTGAATGAAAAACTGTTTTTT. It encodes CASSYGLNEKLFF.

This chain links TRBV27 with TRBJ2-2, with 7 bases lining up with TRBD2. V shed 3 bases and J 0 bases; nucleotides not matched to a gene: 4. This CDR3 is built from 16 residues. Germline values: CDR1 MNHEY, CDR2 SMNVEV (reference sequence). The CDR3 sequence: CASSFYSGSNTGELFF. The CDR3 region has the DNA TGTGCCAGCAGTTTTTATAGCGGGTCGAACACCGGGGAGCTGTTTTTT.